This T cell receptor (beta chain) was identified in a study of blood T cell repertoires in COVID-19 (TCRdb year 2020). Study-wide context: Collaborator samples came from the United States, Italy and Spain and covered acute and convalescent phases of COVID-19. Samples came from the ongoing ImmuneRACE study (first 160 participants) plus 1,254 subjects from 6 global collaborators. The prospective study material was composed of cDNA or gDNA derived from T cells, B-cell-depleted T cells, or PBMCs. Deeply sampled blood TCRbeta repertoires from subjects exposed to, actively infected with, or recovered from COVID-19 were included in the dataset. Sample metadata almost always included a de-identified subject ID, COVID-19 status, age in years and sex. Where available, HLA class I and class II types were obtained from metadata supplied by the sample provider rather than from assay-based typing. The repertoires were released in a freely available public database intended as a resource for research on the immune response to SARS-CoV-2. Broad study findings and their caveats: Clinical and demographic metadata were provided uncurated, with the amount varying by source and participant.

Comments on this clone: The specificity of this receptor is unknown. There are no base qualities to consult, and no much larger clone falls within one base.

The immunoSEQ Assay, a bias-controlled multiplex PCR, was used to amplify TCRbeta CDR3 regions from genomic DNA. On the authors' methods: Nucleated cell counts per sample were estimated from amplification of reference gene primers within the assay. To quantify the absolute abundance of each unique TCRbeta CDR3 rearrangement, sequence reads were collapsed and filtered. For each sample, productive Simpson clonality was calculated by taking the square root of Simpson's diversity index across productive rearrangements. What TCRdb holds here is the immuneACCESS table cut down to in-frame rearrangements. Part of the clones is not present; checked against another copy, under half of the missing clones reflect an unresolved V gene, and the others are unexplained. V, J and clone size were drawn from that table, and D and trimming were deduced from the DNA. In this sample the table shows tens of thousands of clones, 88% of which occur a single time. The ten largest clones take up roughly 5.6% of the sample.

Each collaborating institution followed its own protocols to collect whole blood in K2EDTA tubes. For TCRbeta analysis, collaborator samples were shipped as frozen whole blood, as isolated PBMCs, or as DNA extracted from either sample type. Looking up the germline V gene yields CDR1 SGDLS and CDR2 YYNGEE. The CDR3 contains 17 residues, cysteine and phenylalanine counted. The CDR3 DNA has 51 bases and is translated from base 1. From V the trimming removes 2 bases and from J it removes 0 bases, while the gene matches leave 2 bases of the junction unaccounted for. The sequenced sample was peripheral blood. This receptor was taken from a human donor in a cohort sampled during active COVID-19. The V gene is TRBV9 and the J gene is TRBJ2-2, and 12 junction bases match TRBD2. The DNA reads TGTGCCAGCAGCGTGGCTAGCGGGGGGGCGAACACCGGGGAGCTGTTTTTT. Its protein reads: CASSVASGGANTGELFF. The CDR3, completed at both ends by the reference TRBV9 and TRBJ2-2 genes, gives the full variable domain DSGVTQTPKHLITATGQRVTLRCSPRSGDLSVYWYQQSLDQGLQFLIQYYNGEERAKGNILERFSAQQFPDLHSELNLSSLELGDSALYFCASSVASGGANTGELFFGEGSRLTVL.